The next 18 T cell receptor beta chains were all read from a single sample in a study of blood T cell repertoires in COVID-19. Assay used: immunoSEQ multiplex PCR; TCRdb lists only in-frame clones, some missing. This table has approximately 89,000 clones, approximately 84% appearing once. Sequencing input: peripheral blood. These receptors all stem from a man aged 70-80 years with COVID-19, enrolled during active disease.

This clone came up once. The chain carries TRBV6-6 and TRBJ2-1; 15 nucleotides agree with TRBD2. The germline CDR1 and CDR2 sequences are MNHNY and SVGAGI (reference sequence). V lost 5 bases, J lost 4 bases, and 9 bases stayed unmatched. The CDR3 spans 18 residues. Here the CDR3 DNA reads TGTGCCAGCAGTCCGAGTAGGACTAGCGGGGGGGTTTACAATGAGCAGTTCTTC. This sequence encodes CASSPSRTSGGVYNEQFF.

This clone is termed medium-sized. This chain links TRBV6-2 or TRBV6-3 with TRBJ1-2; TRBD1 matches at 7 bases. The CDR3 extends over 16 amino acids. The germline gives CDR1 MNHEY, CDR2 SVGEGT. J was trimmed by 1 base and V by 1 base; bases with no gene match: 6. Written as DNA, the CDR3 is TGTGCCAGCAGTTACTACCGGGACAGATATAACTATGGCTACACCTTC. Amino acid sequence: CASSYYRDRYNYGYTF.

This clone appeared a few times. The V gene is TRBV4-1, the J gene TRBJ2-7; 8 bases match TRBD1. This CDR3 region has 14 residues. Looked up from germline, CDR1 is MGHRA and CDR2 is YSYEKL. V lost 2 bases, J lost 2 bases, and 2 bases stayed unmatched. This chain's CDR3 is CASSQQTGAYEQYF. CDR3 bases: TGCGCCAGCAGCCAACAGACAGGGGCCTACGAGCAGTACTTC.

The chain joins TRBV13 to TRBJ1-1; the match to TRBD1 covers 10 bases. Looked up from germline, CDR1 is PRHDT and CDR2 is FYEKMQ (reference sequence). Trimming cost V 1 base and J 10 bases; bases outside gene matches: 18. The CDR3 has 18 residues. CDR3 region: CASSLVMGTGVRRQGAFF. The CDR3 region has the DNA TGTGCCAGCAGCTTAGTGATGGGGACAGGGGTCCGTCGGCAGGGAGCTTTCTTT.

V usage is TRBV7-2 and J usage is TRBJ2-3; tentatively, D is TRBD2 (5 bases). CDR1 is SGHTA, CDR2 FQGNSA, per germline. With 1 base removed from V and 6 bases from J, the gap between germline ends came to 14 bases. The CDR3 consists of 15 residues. CDR3 sequence reads: CASSLGIGVWDTQYF. The CDR3 DNA sequence: TGTGCCAGCAGCTTAGGCATCGGGGTTTGGGATACGCAGTATTTT.

The genes are TRBV28 and TRBJ2-5, with D possibly matching TRBD2 (5 bases). CDR1 and CDR2 (germline): MDHEN, SYDVKM. V was shortened by 6 bases and J by 12 bases, with 26 bases between the two germline ends. The CDR3 is 15 amino acids. In nucleotides, the CDR3 is TGTGCCAGCAGCTTTCAACGGGGATCTACAAAGCTGGAGTACTTC. Residues: CASSFQRGSTKLEYF.

The V gene is TRBV4-3, the J gene TRBJ1-2; the match to TRBD1 covers 11 bases. In germline, CDR1 is LGHNA, CDR2 YSLEER. The trim removed 4 bases at V and 3 bases at J, leaving 4 bases unmatched. This CDR3 region has 15 residues. The CDR3 loop reads CASSPGQGDYYGYTF. The CDR3 nucleotides read TGCGCCAGCAGCCCGGGACAGGGGGACTACTATGGCTACACCTTC.

The chain is built from TRBV12-2 and TRBJ1-4. TRBV12-2 has pseudogene status. This CDR3 is built from 14 residues. The CDR3 loop is CASRLGGGDEKLFF. CDR3 bases: TGTGCAAGTCGCTTGGGAGGAGGGGATGAAAAACTGTTTTTT.

In its sample, this clone was seen a few times. The chain's CDR3 is CASSPQRRATEAFF. CDR3 sequence (DNA): TGTGCCAGCAGCCCGCAAAGGAGGGCTACTGAAGCTTTCTTT. V is TRBV7-8 and J is TRBJ1-1; D unclear. Germline CDR1 is SGHVS and CDR2 is FQNEAQ. CDR3 length: 14 amino acids. V lost 5 bases to trimming and J lost 5 bases, with 15 bases between them.

The rearrangement joins TRBV27 to TRBJ2-6; 7 bases are a match to TRBD1. Unmatched junction bases numbered 7, after V lost 4 bases and J lost 1 base. The CDR3 covers 17 residues. From germline, CDR1 is MNHEY and CDR2 SMNVEV (reference sequence). CDR3 region: CASSSPDRVSGANVLTF. CDR3 DNA sequence: TGTGCCAGCAGTTCACCCGACAGGGTGTCTGGGGCCAACGTCCTGACTTTC.

The V and J genes are TRBV5-4 and TRBJ1-2; D is unresolved. There are 12 residues in the CDR3. Germline V lookup: CDR1 SGHNT, CDR2 YYREEE (reference sequence). Trimming left V 2 bases short and J 8 bases short, with 10 bases between. The CDR3 is CASSFPNLGYTF. CDR3 bases: TGTGCCAGCAGCTTCCCAAATCTAGGCTACACCTTC.

V is TRBV9 and J is TRBJ2-5; 10 nucleotides agree with TRBD2. CDR1 and CDR2 from the germline V gene are SGDLS and YYNGEE. This CDR3 contains 17 residues. The junction had 13 bases not matched to a gene; V was cut back by 4 bases and J by 4 bases. The CDR3 is CASSSSGERGGRETQYF. CDR3 nucleotides: TGTGCCAGCAGCTCCTCCGGCGAGCGGGGGGGCCGAGAGACCCAGTACTTC.

This clone was counted only a few times. The genes are TRBV6-5 and TRBJ1-1; a possible D gene is TRBD1 (6 bases). This CDR3 contains 16 residues. V shed 0 bases and J shed 4 bases, with 15 bases lying between them. Germline V gene lookup returns CDR1 MNHEY and CDR2 SVGAGI. The CDR3 nucleotides read TGTGCCAGCAGTTACTCGCGGACCGGGGGGGCCACTGAAGCTTTCTTT. The encoded protein is CASSYSRTGGATEAFF.

The rearrangement uses TRBV5-1 and TRBJ2-5; 8 nucleotides align to TRBD1. The CDR3 is 14 residues long. V lost 5 bases, J lost 2 bases, and 5 bases stayed unmatched. Germline loops: CDR1 SGHRS, CDR2 YFSETQ. The CDR3 coding sequence is TGCGCCAGCAGTCCCGGGACAGGACAAGAGACCCAGTACTTC. Translation: CASSPGTGQETQYF.

This clone was recorded once. V gene TRBV10-3 combines with J gene TRBJ1-5; the match to TRBD1 covers 9 bases. Unmatched junction bases numbered 12, after V lost 10 bases and J lost 5 bases. This CDR3 has 15 residues. Looked up from germline, CDR1 is ENHRY and CDR2 is SYGVKD. The chain's CDR3 is CATSDPTGGDQPQHF. The CDR3 nucleotides read TGTGCCACCTCGGACCCAACAGGGGGCGATCAGCCCCAGCATTTT.

With regard to this clone: Other DNA sequences in this specimen translate into the identical CDR3. The chain uses TRBV9 and TRBJ2-3; D unclear. V lost 2 bases and J 6 bases, leaving 4 bases between the germline ends. This CDR3 contains 11 residues. CDR1 is SGDLS and CDR2 is YYNGEE in the germline V gene. The CDR3 bases are TGTGCCAGCAGCGTCGGGGATACGCAGTATTTT. This translates into CASSVGDTQYF.

The J gene is TRBJ1-2, the V gene TRBV28; TRBD1 is a possible D gene (6 bases). This CDR3 comprises 13 residues. V lost 5 bases to trimming and J lost 3 bases, with 10 bases between them. Germline V lookup: CDR1 MDHEN, CDR2 SYDVKM. CDR3 sequence (DNA): TGTGCCAGCAGTGGGCCAGGGGACTATGGCTACACCTTC. Translating gives CASSGPGDYGYTF.

This chain links TRBV28 with TRBJ1-6; weak D call: TRBD1 (6 bases). Trimming took 0 bases from V and 9 from J, leaving 12 bases between them. The germline gives CDR1 MDHEN, CDR2 SYDVKM. The length of the CDR3 is 15 residues. In nucleotides, the CDR3 is TGTGCCAGCAGTTTATGGCAGGGAGGGGGTTCACCCCTCCACTTT. This sequence encodes CASSLWQGGGSPLHF. The entire variable domain, with the rest obtained from reference TRBV28 and TRBJ1-6, is as follows: DVKVTQSSRYLVKRTGEKVFLECVQDMDHENMFWYRQDPGLGLRLIYFSYDVKMKEKGDIPEGYSVSREKKERFSLILESASTNQTSMYLCASSLWQGGGSPLHFGNGTRLTVT.